The 8 T cell receptor beta chains below all came from one sample that was sequenced in a study of T cell clusters in autoimmune cytopenias. Multiplex touch-down PCR amplified TRB using TRB-A and TRB-B pools in one tube. No DNA is given; TCRdb re-called the multiplex PCR reads and lists each CDR3 protein once. Its clone listing holds thousands of distinct CDR3 sequences. TRB was amplified from 250 ng of peripheral blood genomic DNA per sample. The sample comprised peripheral blood. These receptors all stem from a human donor with an autoimmune cytopenia or autoimmune hepatitis (not recorded which).

The rearrangement joins TRBV6-2 or TRBV6-3 to TRBJ2-7; TCRdb names TRBD2, which stays unverified in the absence of DNA. The CDR3 has 14 residues. Germline V CDR1 and CDR2: MNHEY, SVGEGT. CDR3 loop: CASTPSGGVNEQYF.

This chain connects TRBV7-9 to TRBJ2-3; TCRdb's D call of TRBD1 is untestable without DNA. Germline CDR1 is SEHNR and CDR2 is FQNEAQ (reference sequence). The CDR3 totals 15 residues. CDR3 region: CASSLGQGGTDTQYF.

This clonotype is medium-sized by frequency. This chain uses TRBV18 with TRBJ1-1; TCRdb proposes TRBD1, but this gene call is untestable without DNA. The CDR3 length is 15 residues. Germline V CDR1 and CDR2: KGHSH, LQKENI. The CDR3 protein is CASSPPRGKITEAFF.

This rearrangement joins TRBV12-3 or TRBV12-4 to TRBJ1-5; checking the TCRdb D call of TRBD1 is not possible without DNA. This CDR3 comprises 12 residues. CDR3: CASSFDRRLQHF.

The CDR3 protein is CAWSVQGVDTIYF. The V and J genes are TRBV30 and TRBJ1-3; the TCRdb D gene call, TRBD1, has no DNA to confirm it. The CDR3 extends over 13 amino acids. Germline loops: CDR1 GTSNPN, CDR2 SVGIG (reference sequence).

The chain uses TRBV21-1 and TRBJ1-2; TCRdb names TRBD1, which stays unverified in the absence of DNA. TRBV21-1 is classified as a pseudogene. The CDR3 is 14 amino acids. The CDR3 is CARKGGQRNYGYTF.

By frequency, this clonotype is medium-sized (0.01 to 0.1%). The chain carries TRBV6-2 or TRBV6-3 and TRBJ1-4; as DNA is missing, the TRBD1 call by TCRdb cannot be tested. Looked up from germline, CDR1 is MNHEY and CDR2 is SVGEGT. The length of the CDR3 is 15 residues. This chain's CDR3 is CASSLGQGMVEKLFF.

V is TRBV14 and J is TRBJ2-2; as DNA is missing, the TRBD2 call by TCRdb cannot be tested. CDR1 and CDR2 (germline): SGHDN, FVKESK. The CDR3 has 15 residues. The CDR3 loop reads CASSPPLGRSGELFF.